A single count supports the clone carrying this TCR beta chain. The data were taken from a study of OX40 agonist ivuxolimab in advanced cancers. Measured with immunoSEQ multiplex PCR; TCRdb has only the in-frame clones, and not every one. The sample gives 70,000 or so clones, 90% of which show up once; roughly a tenth is in the top ten. Germline assignment: CDR1 MDHEN and CDR2 SYDVKM. V dropped 5 bases and J dropped 4; count of bases not matched to a gene: 5. There are 13 residues in the CDR3. This TCR derives from an adult with an advanced solid tumor such as melanoma, head and neck, liver or kidney cancer. The chain employs TRBV28 and TRBJ2-7; TRBD2 matches 7 bases. Sequences were derived from CD4+ or CD8+ T cells sorted from blood, sampled in a trial of the OX40 agonist ivuxolimab. CDR3 nucleotides: TGTGCCAGCAGTAAAGCGGGGCGGTACGAGCAGTACTTC. Translating it yields CASSKAGRYEQYF.